The 14 T cell receptor beta chains listed next were all sequenced from one sample in a study of blood T cell repertoires in COVID-19 (dated by TCRdb to the early 2020s). The protocol used for the library was the immunoSEQ multiplex PCR assay. TCRdb took this table from immuneACCESS and kept in-frame rearrangements with V and J called. Such tables lack part of the clones; where checked against another copy, unresolved V genes explain under half of the gap, and the rest is unexplained. The sample yields about 190,000 clones; roughly 84% were counted once. The ten top clones hold roughly 6.2% of the sample. The sequencing sample was made of peripheral blood. These TCRs come from a middle-aged woman who had recovered from COVID-19.

This clone was recorded at least ten times. The V gene is TRBV7-2, the J gene TRBJ1-1; 9 nucleotides agree with TRBD1. CDR3 length: 15 residues. Germline V lookup: CDR1 SGHTA, CDR2 FQGNSA. J gave up 4 bases and V 1 base, and 4 bases lay outside the gene matches. CDR3 loop: CASSLVTGGSTEAFF. CDR3 DNA sequence: TGTGCCAGCAGCTTAGTGACAGGGGGTTCCACTGAAGCTTTCTTT.

The chain uses TRBV7-9 and TRBJ2-7, with TRBD1 matching over 11 bases. CDR1 and CDR2 (germline): SEHNR, FQNEAQ (reference sequence). The length of the CDR3 is 15 residues. The J segment lost 4 bases and the V segment lost 5 bases, leaving 7 bases of the junction unmatched. CDR3 DNA: TGTGCCAGCAGCCCGGACAGGGGGCCATGGTACGAGCAGTACTTC. Encoded protein: CASSPDRGPWYEQYF.

This rearrangement joins TRBV5-1 to TRBJ2-1; 10 bases map to TRBD2. V dropped 2 bases and J dropped 5; count of bases not matched to a gene: 1. Germline V gene data show CDR1 as SGHRS and CDR2 as YFSETQ. CDR3 length: 14 amino acids. As DNA, the CDR3 is TGCGCCAGCAGCTTAACTAGCGGGAACAATGAGCAGTTCTTC. Its translation: CASSLTSGNNEQFF.

The sample holds a few counts of this clone. The gene calls are TRBV7-9 and TRBJ2-1; a possible D gene is TRBD2 (5 bases). CDR3 size: 15 residues. Germline V gives CDR1 SEHNR, CDR2 FQNEAQ (reference sequence). V shed 0 bases and J shed 0 bases, with 6 bases lying between them. The CDR3 is CASSLAGSSYNEQFF. As DNA, the CDR3 is TGTGCCAGCAGCTTAGCGGGGAGCTCCTACAATGAGCAGTTCTTC.

The V and J genes are TRBV19 and TRBJ1-5; tentative D call: TRBD1 (5 bases). The ends were cut back, 7 bases at V and 7 bases at J, with 20 bases in the middle. Germline-derived CDR1 and CDR2 are LNHDA and SQIVND (reference sequence). The CDR3 length is 15 residues. The CDR3 coding sequence is TGTGCCAGTACTCCGGGGGGGGGATTGAGGCAGCCCCAGCATTTT. Translated, it gives CASTPGGGLRQPQHF. Drawing the rest from reference TRBV19 and TRBJ1-5, the complete variable domain is DGGITQSPKYLFRKEGQNVTLSCEQNLNHDAMYWYRQDPGQGLRLIYYSQIVNDFQKGDIAEGYSVSREKKESFPLTVTSAQKNPTAFYLCASTPGGGLRQPQHFGDGTRLSIL.

V and J are TRBV20-1 and TRBJ2-3; D might be TRBD2 (5 bases). From germline, CDR1 is DFQATT and CDR2 SNEGSKA (reference sequence). Trimming took off 3 bases at V and 0 bases at J, with 13 bases between the two ends. This CDR3 has 15 amino acids. The CDR3 DNA sequence: TGCAGTGCTAGTGAGCGGCGTGCTAGCACAGATACGCAGTATTTT. Its protein is CSASERRASTDTQYF.

The CDR3 sequence is CASSPRTGRRFRETYEQYF. CDR3 nucleotides: TGTGCCAGCAGCCCCAGGACAGGGCGACGTTTCCGAGAAACCTACGAGCAGTACTTC. The chain links TRBV27 to TRBJ2-7; 8 bases agree with TRBD1. CDR1 is MNHEY, CDR2 SMNVEV, per germline (reference sequence). The CDR3 contains 19 residues. V was clipped by 6 bases and J by 2 bases; unmatched bases: 21.

V gene TRBV29-1 combines with J gene TRBJ2-1; 12 nucleotides agree with TRBD2. V dropped 4 bases and J dropped 7; count of bases not matched to a gene: 5. Germline V gene data show CDR1 as SQVTM and CDR2 as ANQGSEA. CDR3 length equals 14 residues. CDR3 nucleotide sequence: TGCAGCGTTGGCGGACTAGCGGGATATAATGAGCAGTTCTTC. It codes for CSVGGLAGYNEQFF.

The chain links TRBV7-9 to TRBJ2-5; the D is unclear. Trimming took off 3 bases at V and 2 bases at J, with 13 bases between the two ends. CDR1 is SEHNR, CDR2 FQNEAQ, per germline (reference sequence). CDR3 length: 15 amino acids. The CDR3 here is CASSFLSRRQETQYF. DNA of the CDR3: TGTGCCAGCAGCTTTTTAAGCAGGCGACAAGAGACCCAGTACTTC.

The V call is TRBV5-1, the J call TRBJ2-2; TRBD2 is a possible D gene (5 bases). Between the trimmed V and J ends, which lost 0 bases and 4 bases, there was a span of 7 bases. The CDR3 is 14 amino acids. Germline CDR1 is SGHRS and CDR2 is YFSETQ. CDR3 sequence: CASSLVGGTGELFF. CDR3 in DNA: TGCGCCAGCAGCTTGGTTGGAGGCACCGGGGAGCTGTTTTTT.

V usage is TRBV6-5 and J usage is TRBJ1-3; D gene uncertain. The CDR3 is made up of 14 amino acids. Deletions cut 7 bases from V and 0 bases from J, with 10 bases between. CDR1 and CDR2 (germline): MNHEY, SVGAGI. The CDR3 reads CASNRGYSGNTIYF. CDR3 nucleotides: TGTGCCAGCAATCGAGGGTACTCTGGAAACACCATATATTTT.

The chain joins TRBV27 to TRBJ1-1, with D perhaps matching TRBD1 (6 bases). Germline-derived CDR1 and CDR2 are MNHEY and SMNVEV (reference sequence). The CDR3 spans 13 residues. V was clipped by 6 bases and J by 7 bases, with 15 bases between them. CDR3 sequence reads: CASSLVQGVEAFF. DNA of the CDR3: TGTGCCAGCAGCCTGGTACAGGGTGTTGAAGCTTTCTTT.

This clone was found once. The genes are TRBV5-8 and TRBJ1-6; D is ambiguous. The CDR3 contains 14 residues. Trimming stripped 0 bases from V and 5 bases from J, with 6 bases between. The germline V gene has CDR1 SGHTS and CDR2 YDEGEE. CDR3 amino acids: CASSLDGNNSPLHF. The CDR3 DNA is TGTGCCAGCAGCTTGGACGGGAATAATTCACCCCTCCACTTT.

In this sample, this clone turned up once. The chain uses TRBV2 and TRBJ2-7, with a tentative D call TRBD1 (7 bases). The CDR3 contains 16 residues. Germline loops: CDR1 SNHLY, CDR2 FYNNEI. The ends were cut back, 3 bases at V and 3 bases at J, with 18 bases in the middle. This chain's CDR3 is CASSDQGGFMDYEQYF. DNA for the CDR3: TGTGCCAGCAGTGATCAGGGGGGCTTTATGGACTACGAGCAGTACTTC. The full variable domain, its missing parts supplied by reference TRBV2 and TRBJ2-7, is EPEVTQTPSHQVTQMGQEVILRCVPISNHLYFYWYRQILGQKVEFLVSFYNNEISEKSEIFDDQFSVERPDGSNFTLKIRSTKLEDSAMYFCASSDQGGFMDYEQYFGPGTRLTVT.